Below are 2 T cell receptor beta chains sequenced from a single sample in a study of blood T cell repertoires in COVID-19. Profiled with immunoSEQ multiplex PCR; TCRdb holds only in-frame clones, not every one. Found here are 51,000 or so clones, just under 90% of them singletons; the top ten hold 9%. The sample was peripheral blood. These receptors were collected from a man older than 75 with active or convalescent COVID-19.

The chain uses TRBV5-1 and TRBJ2-5, with TRBD2 as a possible D gene (5 bases). The CDR3 runs to 15 residues. V was cut by 3 bases and J by 3 bases, with 15 bases left in between. Germline V lookup: CDR1 SGHRS, CDR2 YFSETQ. The CDR3 region has the DNA TGCGCCAGCAGCTATGATTCTGGACTGGAAGAGACCCAGTACTTC. Translating gives CASSYDSGLEETQYF.

A single count supports this clone. The chain recombines TRBV6-5 with TRBJ2-1; TRBD2 aligns across 7 bases. Germline V CDR1 and CDR2: MNHEY, SVGAGI. The trim removed 8 bases at V and 5 bases at J, leaving 9 bases unmatched. The CDR3 runs 14 residues. CDR3 DNA: TGTGCCAGCCAGGAGGAGCGGGGCCACAATGAGCAGTTCTTC. Amino acid sequence: CASQEERGHNEQFF.